This entry lists 21 T cell receptor beta chains sequenced from one sample in a study of cytomegalovirus exposure and HLA in healthy donors. Data came from immunoSEQ multiplex PCR; TCRdb stores just in-frame clones and leaves some out. The sample shows 90,000 to 110,000 clones, roughly 90% of them seen only once. Source material: PBMCs. These receptors all stem from a woman under 30 in good health and CMV-seronegative.

The gene calls are TRBV30 and TRBJ1-5; the match to TRBD1 covers 7 bases. V was clipped by 2 bases and J by 4 bases; unmatched bases: 5. The CDR3 contains 14 residues. Germline V CDR1 and CDR2: GTSNPN, SVGIG (reference sequence). The CDR3 nucleotides are TGTGCCTGGAGTCGGGACAGCGCTAATCAGCCCCAGCATTTT. This sequence encodes CAWSRDSANQPQHF.

The chain links TRBV29-1 to TRBJ2-5; 7 nucleotides align to TRBD2. CDR1 and CDR2 from the germline V gene are SQVTM and ANQGSEA. V gave up 6 bases and J gave up 3 bases; unmatched junction bases: 7. CDR3 length: 13 amino acids. The CDR3 loop is CSVPAGTEETQYF. CDR3 sequence (DNA): TGCAGCGTCCCAGCGGGGACGGAAGAGACCCAGTACTTC.

V and J are TRBV4-1 and TRBJ1-5; a possible D gene is TRBD1 (5 bases). Germline assignment: CDR1 MGHRA and CDR2 YSYEKL. The ends were cut back, 1 base at V and 4 bases at J, with 17 bases in the middle. The CDR3 has 17 amino acids. The CDR3 loop reads CASSQVGGRARNQPQHF. The CDR3, as DNA: TGCGCCAGCAGCCAAGTTGGCGGCAGGGCCCGGAATCAGCCCCAGCATTTT.

This sequence joins TRBV7-8 and TRBJ2-1, with D perhaps TRBD2 (5 bases). Trimming took off 5 bases at V and 5 bases at J, with 10 bases between the two ends. Germline CDR1 reads SGHVS; CDR2 reads FQNEAQ. The CDR3 runs 13 residues. CDR3 in DNA: TGTGCCAGCAGCGCCCAAGCGGACAATGAGCAGTTCTTC. Its translation: CASSAQADNEQFF. The whole variable domain, filled in from reference TRBV7-8 and TRBJ2-1, reads GAGVSQSPRYKVAKRGQDVALRCDPISGHVSLFWYQQALGQGPEFLTYFQNEAQLDKSGLPSDRFFAERPEGSVSTLKIQRTQQEDSAVYLCASSAQADNEQFFGPGTRLTVL.

In its sample, this clone was seen a few times. The chain employs TRBV10-3 and TRBJ1-2; 7 bases match TRBD1. The J segment lost 7 bases and the V segment lost 6 bases, leaving 5 bases of the junction unmatched. CDR3 size: 12 residues. Germline V gene data show CDR1 as ENHRY and CDR2 as SYGVKD. The CDR3 DNA sequence: TGTGCCATCAGGCCACAGGGGATTGGCTACACCTTC. It codes for CAIRPQGIGYTF.

The chain recombines TRBV28 with TRBJ1-1, with D perhaps matching TRBD1 (5 bases). The V and J ends lost 5 bases and 1 base respectively, with 14 bases between them. Germline V lookup: CDR1 MDHEN, CDR2 SYDVKM. The CDR3 length is 15 residues. CDR3 protein: CASSPRQGRNTEAFF. Here the CDR3 DNA reads TGTGCCAGCAGTCCGCGTCAGGGTCGGAACACTGAAGCTTTCTTT.

The rearrangement uses TRBV6-5 and TRBJ1-2; D is perhaps TRBD1 (6 bases). The V gene lost 6 bases and the J gene lost 5 bases, with 16 bases spanning the gap. Germline loops: CDR1 MNHEY, CDR2 SVGAGI. This CDR3 comprises 14 residues. The CDR3 nucleotides are TGTGCCAGCAGGAGTACAGGGCAGGGTTATGGCTACACCTTC. The encoded protein is CASRSTGQGYGYTF.

The chain combines TRBV6-5 with TRBJ1-1, with 11 bases aligning to TRBD1. The CDR3 contains 14 residues. The J segment lost 5 bases and the V segment lost 9 bases, leaving 8 bases of the junction unmatched. Germline CDR1 reads MNHEY; CDR2 reads SVGAGI. CDR3 DNA sequence: TGTGCCAGTAGAGGACAGGGGGCTGAAACTGAAGCTTTCTTT. Encoded protein: CASRGQGAETEAFF.

This clone was seen at least ten times. V and J are TRBV7-2 and TRBJ2-7, with D possibly being TRBD1 (6 bases). The CDR3 sequence is 13 residues long. Germline loops: CDR1 SGHTA, CDR2 FQGNSA. Trimming removed 5 bases at V and 3 bases at J, with 11 bases between. This CDR3 reads CASSPQGHYEQYF. In DNA, the CDR3 is TGTGCCAGCAGCCCACAGGGCCACTACGAGCAGTACTTC.

The chain couples TRBV4-2 to TRBJ2-3; 8 bases map to TRBD2. From germline, CDR1 is LGHNA and CDR2 YNFKEQ. This CDR3 spans 14 amino acids. After removal of 6 bases from V and 3 bases from J, the junction contained 5 bases not matched to a gene. Here the CDR3 DNA reads TGTGCCAGCAGGGGAGCGGGAGTGACAGATACGCAGTATTTT. As protein: CASRGAGVTDTQYF.

The chain has TRBV7-6 and TRBJ2-2, with 9 bases matching TRBD1. Germline assignment: CDR1 SGHVS and CDR2 FNYEAQ. This CDR3 is 20 amino acids long. The V gene end was trimmed by 5 bases and the J gene end by 6 bases; junction bases not matched to a gene: 22. The CDR3 region is CASSPARGQGYFDRAGELFF. In nucleotides, the CDR3 is TGTGCCAGCAGCCCAGCCCGGGGACAGGGTTACTTCGACCGGGCCGGGGAGCTGTTTTTT.

This chain connects TRBV5-1 to TRBJ2-1; D perhaps matches TRBD1 (5 bases). Trimming cost V 2 bases and J 2 bases, with 8 bases left between them. CDR1 is SGHRS and CDR2 is YFSETQ in the germline V gene. The CDR3 loop spans 14 amino acids. DNA for the CDR3: TGCGCCAGCAGCTTAGGGGATCCCTACAATGAGCAGTTCTTC. It specifies CASSLGDPYNEQFF. The full variable domain, completed using reference TRBV5-1 and TRBJ2-1, is KAGVTQTPRYLIKTRGQQVTLSCSPISGHRSVSWYQQTPGQGLQFLFEYFSETQRNKGNFPGRFSGRQFSNSRSEMNVSTLELGDSALYLCASSLGDPYNEQFFGPGTRLTVL.

This clone was recorded once. This chain uses TRBV6-5 with TRBJ2-1; 7 bases are shared with TRBD2. The CDR3 runs to 15 residues. Unmatched junction bases numbered 4, after V lost 2 bases and J lost 3 bases. Looked up from germline, CDR1 is MNHEY and CDR2 is SVGAGI. The CDR3 loop is CASSYAAGVYNEQFF. DNA of the CDR3: TGTGCCAGCAGTTACGCGGCGGGGGTCTACAATGAGCAGTTCTTC.

The J gene is TRBJ2-7, the V gene TRBV4-2; D is unclear. The germline V and J ends were trimmed by 0 bases and 3 bases, with 21 bases remaining between them. The germline V gene has CDR1 LGHNA and CDR2 YNFKEQ. This CDR3 is built from 18 residues. The CDR3 DNA follows: TGTGCCAGCAGCCAAGAAGCAGGTCTGGGCAGCTCACTCTACGAGCAGTACTTC. Translated, it gives CASSQEAGLGSSLYEQYF.

The chain joins TRBV6-5 to TRBJ1-3, with D unclear. The V end was cut by 6 bases, the J end by 0 bases, with 9 bases between. The CDR3 has 14 amino acids. CDR1 MNHEY and CDR2 SVGAGI come from the germline V gene. The CDR3 DNA reads TGTGCCAGCAGGCGGGCTTACTCTGGAAACACCATATATTTT. Amino acid sequence: CASRRAYSGNTIYF.

This chain links TRBV2 with TRBJ1-2, with 10 bases that match TRBD1. The CDR3 extends over 12 amino acids. Germline V gene lookup returns CDR1 SNHLY and CDR2 FYNNEI. J was trimmed by 4 bases and V by 8 bases; bases with no gene match: 1. CDR3 in DNA: TGTGCCAGCCGGGACAGGGGCTATGGCTACACCTTC. This codes for CASRDRGYGYTF. The full variable domain, completed using reference TRBV2 and TRBJ1-2, is EPEVTQTPSHQVTQMGQEVILRCVPISNHLYFYWYRQILGQKVEFLVSFYNNEISEKSEIFDDQFSVERPDGSNFTLKIRSTKLEDSAMYFCASRDRGYGYTFGSGTRLTVV.

A single count supports this clone. The V call is TRBV19, the J call TRBJ1-2, with D possibly matching TRBD1 (6 bases). CDR1 is LNHDA and CDR2 is SQIVND in the germline V gene (reference sequence). The V end lost 1 base, the J end lost 4 bases, and 16 bases lay between the germline ends. The CDR3 is 16 residues long. In nucleotides, the CDR3 is TGTGCCAGTAGTATAGGGGGACACAAGCCCATCTATGGCTACACCTTC. The encoded protein is CASSIGGHKPIYGYTF.

This clone was picked up one time. J is TRBJ1-5 and V is TRBV6-6; 8 bases fit TRBD1. Germline V gene data show CDR1 as MNHNY and CDR2 as SVGAGI (reference sequence). The CDR3 consists of 16 residues. V lost 4 bases and J lost 1; bases outside the gene matches: 6. The CDR3 reads CASSSSTGESNQPQHF. As DNA, the CDR3 is TGTGCCAGCAGTTCCTCGACAGGGGAAAGCAATCAGCCCCAGCATTTT.

This clone was detected only once. The V and J genes are TRBV7-8 and TRBJ2-7; weak D call: TRBD1 (5 bases). The CDR3 is 16 residues long. V was pared by 5 bases and J by 3 bases, with 20 bases between. CDR1 is SGHVS, CDR2 FQNEAQ, per germline. In DNA, the CDR3 is TGTGCCAGCAGCATTATCCGGTCAGGGCGATACTACGAGCAGTACTTC. Translation gives CASSIIRSGRYYEQYF.

The genes are TRBV30 and TRBJ2-7; 11 bases line up with TRBD2. CDR1 is GTSNPN, CDR2 SVGIG, per germline (reference sequence). Trimming took 0 bases from V and 9 from J; bases not matched to a gene: 7. The CDR3 covers 14 residues. DNA for the CDR3: TGTGCCTGGAGTGTATCCGCGACTAGCGGGGTGCAGTACTTC. Its protein product is CAWSVSATSGVQYF.

This chain uses TRBV15 with TRBJ2-3; the D is unclear. There are 13 residues in the CDR3. CDR1 is LNHNV, CDR2 YYDKDF, per germline (reference sequence). V lost 1 base and J lost 0, with 2 bases in between. Here the CDR3 reads CATSRVSTDTQYF. CDR3 bases: TGTGCCACCAGCAGAGTAAGCACAGATACGCAGTATTTT.